This TCR beta chain originates from a study of T cells in Graves' hyperthyroidism and ophthalmopathy. The sample holds many counts of this clonotype. From RNA transcripts, TCR beta CDR3 regions were amplified. The HTBI primer set was used in a first-round RT-PCR of the TCR CDR3. TCRdb recomputed calls from the multiplex PCR reads with MiXCR, one row per CDR3 protein. The sample yields around 610,000 distinct CDR3 sequences, about 14% seen once. This CDR3 region has 11 residues. Germline CDR1 is MNHEY and CDR2 is SVGEGT. V was clipped by 7 bases and J by 4 bases, with 7 bases between them. The sequencing sample was made of blood. The TCR comes from a woman aged 35 to 49 with Graves' ophthalmopathy. The genes are TRBV6-2 or TRBV6-3 and TRBJ2-5, with D unclear. The DNA for the CDR3 is TGTGCCAGCAATGACCGAGAGACCCAGTACTTC. Amino acids: CASNDRETQYF.